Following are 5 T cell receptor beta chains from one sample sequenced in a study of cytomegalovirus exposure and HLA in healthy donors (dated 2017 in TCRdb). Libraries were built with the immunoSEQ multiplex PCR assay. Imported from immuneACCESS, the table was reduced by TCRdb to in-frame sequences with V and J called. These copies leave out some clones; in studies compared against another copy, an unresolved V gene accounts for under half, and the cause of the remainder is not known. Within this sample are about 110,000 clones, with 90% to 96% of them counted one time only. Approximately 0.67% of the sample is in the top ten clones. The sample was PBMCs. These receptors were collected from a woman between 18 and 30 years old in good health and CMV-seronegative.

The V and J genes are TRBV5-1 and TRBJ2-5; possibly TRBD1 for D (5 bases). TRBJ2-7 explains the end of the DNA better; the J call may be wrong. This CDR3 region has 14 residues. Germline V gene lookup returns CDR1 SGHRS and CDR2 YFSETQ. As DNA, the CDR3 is TGCGCCAGCAGCTTGGCCGGCCAGGGTTACGAGCAGTACTTC. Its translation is CASSLAGQGYEQYF.

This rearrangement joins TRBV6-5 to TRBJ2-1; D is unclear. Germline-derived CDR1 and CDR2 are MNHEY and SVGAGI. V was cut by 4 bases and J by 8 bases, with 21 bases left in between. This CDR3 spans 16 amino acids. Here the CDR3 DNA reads TGTGCCAGCAGTTCTAGGATCGCCCCCCCGTCGGATGAGCAGTTCTTC. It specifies CASSSRIAPPSDEQFF.

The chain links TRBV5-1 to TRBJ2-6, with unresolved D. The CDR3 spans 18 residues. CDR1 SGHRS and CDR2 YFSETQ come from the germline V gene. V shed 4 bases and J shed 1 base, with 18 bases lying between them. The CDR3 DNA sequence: TGCGCCAGCAGCCTGGGTGTGTTAGAGGCATCTGGGGCCAACGTCCTGACTTTC. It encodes CASSLGVLEASGANVLTF. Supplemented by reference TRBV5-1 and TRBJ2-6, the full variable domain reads KAGVTQTPRYLIKTRGQQVTLSCSPISGHRSVSWYQQTPGQGLQFLFEYFSETQRNKGNFPGRFSGRQFSNSRSEMNVSTLELGDSALYLCASSLGVLEASGANVLTFGAGSRLTVL.

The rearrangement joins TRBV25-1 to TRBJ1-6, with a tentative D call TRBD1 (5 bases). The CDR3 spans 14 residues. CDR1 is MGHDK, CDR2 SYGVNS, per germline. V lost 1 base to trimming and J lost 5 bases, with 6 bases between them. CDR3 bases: TGTGCCAGCAGTGAATGGGGGGATAATTCACCCCTCCACTTT. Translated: CASSEWGDNSPLHF.

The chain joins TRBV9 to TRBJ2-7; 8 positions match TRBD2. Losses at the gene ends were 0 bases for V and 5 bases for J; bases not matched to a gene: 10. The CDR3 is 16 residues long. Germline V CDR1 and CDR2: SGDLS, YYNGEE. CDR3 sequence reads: CASSVESAGGLDEQYF. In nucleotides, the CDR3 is TGTGCCAGCAGCGTAGAGTCTGCGGGGGGTCTCGACGAGCAGTACTTC.